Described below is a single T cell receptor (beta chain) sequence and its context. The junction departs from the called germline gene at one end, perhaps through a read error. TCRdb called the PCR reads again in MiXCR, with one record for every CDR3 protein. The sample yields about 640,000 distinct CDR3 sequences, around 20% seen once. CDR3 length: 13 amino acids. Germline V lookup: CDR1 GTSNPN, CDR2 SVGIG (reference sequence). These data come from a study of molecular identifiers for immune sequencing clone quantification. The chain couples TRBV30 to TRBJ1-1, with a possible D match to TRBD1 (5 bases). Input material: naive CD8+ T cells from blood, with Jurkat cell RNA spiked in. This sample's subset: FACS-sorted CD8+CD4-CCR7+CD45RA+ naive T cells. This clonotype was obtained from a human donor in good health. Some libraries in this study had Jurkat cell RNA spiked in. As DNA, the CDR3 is TGTGCCGCCGGAGGGGCACCGAACACTGAAGCTTACTTT. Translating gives CAAGGAPNTEAYF.